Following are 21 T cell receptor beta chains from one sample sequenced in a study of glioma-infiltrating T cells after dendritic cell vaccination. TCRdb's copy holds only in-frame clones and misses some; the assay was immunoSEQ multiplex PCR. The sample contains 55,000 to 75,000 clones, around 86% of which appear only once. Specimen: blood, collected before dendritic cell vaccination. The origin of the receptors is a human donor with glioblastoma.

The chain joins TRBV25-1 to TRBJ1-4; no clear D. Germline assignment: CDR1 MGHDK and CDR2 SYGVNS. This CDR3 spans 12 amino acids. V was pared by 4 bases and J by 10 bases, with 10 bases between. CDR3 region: CASSGTAPKLFF. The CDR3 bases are TGTGCCAGCAGTGGAACAGCTCCAAAACTGTTTTTT.

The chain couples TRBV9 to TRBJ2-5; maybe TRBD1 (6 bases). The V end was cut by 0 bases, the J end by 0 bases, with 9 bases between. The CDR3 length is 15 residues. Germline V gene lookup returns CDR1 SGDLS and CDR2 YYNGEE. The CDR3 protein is CASSVDRADQETQYF. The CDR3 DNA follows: TGTGCCAGCAGCGTAGACAGGGCAGACCAAGAGACCCAGTACTTC.

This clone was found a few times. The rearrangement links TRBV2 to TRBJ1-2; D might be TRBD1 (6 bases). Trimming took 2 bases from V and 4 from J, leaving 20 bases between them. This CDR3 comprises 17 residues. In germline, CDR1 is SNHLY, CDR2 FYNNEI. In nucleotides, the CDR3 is TGTGCCAGCAGTGAAATAGCCTTACAGGGAGTGGTCTATGGCTACACCTTC. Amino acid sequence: CASSEIALQGVVYGYTF.

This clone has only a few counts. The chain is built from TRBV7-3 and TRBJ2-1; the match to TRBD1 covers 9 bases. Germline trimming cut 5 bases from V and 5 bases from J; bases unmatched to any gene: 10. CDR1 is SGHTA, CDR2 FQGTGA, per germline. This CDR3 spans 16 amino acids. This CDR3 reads CASSRASGTGNNEQFF. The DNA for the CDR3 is TGTGCCAGCAGCCGTGCCAGCGGGACAGGGAACAATGAGCAGTTCTTC.

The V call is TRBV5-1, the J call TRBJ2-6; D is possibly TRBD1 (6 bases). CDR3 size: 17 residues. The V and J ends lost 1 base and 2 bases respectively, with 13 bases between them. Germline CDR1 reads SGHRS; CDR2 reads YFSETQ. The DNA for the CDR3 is TGCGCCAGCAGCTTGTTTGCACAGGGCCCTGGGGCCAACGTCCTGACTTTC. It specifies CASSLFAQGPGANVLTF.

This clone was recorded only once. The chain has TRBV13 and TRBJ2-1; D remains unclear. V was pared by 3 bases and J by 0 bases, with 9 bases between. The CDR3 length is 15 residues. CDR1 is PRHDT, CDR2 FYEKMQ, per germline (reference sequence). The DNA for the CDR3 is TGTGCCAGCAGCTTTCCAATGAGCTCCTACAATGAGCAGTTCTTC. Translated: CASSFPMSSYNEQFF.

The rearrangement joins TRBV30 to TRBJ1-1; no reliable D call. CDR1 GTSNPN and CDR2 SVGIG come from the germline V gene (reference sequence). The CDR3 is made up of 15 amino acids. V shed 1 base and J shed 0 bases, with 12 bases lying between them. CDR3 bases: TGTGCCTGGAGTGGCCGCCTCCGGTTGAACACTGAAGCTTTCTTT. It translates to CAWSGRLRLNTEAFF.

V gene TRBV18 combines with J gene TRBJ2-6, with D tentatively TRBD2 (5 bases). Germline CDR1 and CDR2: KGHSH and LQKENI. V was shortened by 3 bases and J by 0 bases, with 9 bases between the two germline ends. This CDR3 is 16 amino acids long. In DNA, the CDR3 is TGTGCCAGCTCACCTGGAGGACCCTCTGGGGCCAACGTCCTGACTTTC. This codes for CASSPGGPSGANVLTF. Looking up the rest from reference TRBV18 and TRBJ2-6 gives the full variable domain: NAGVMQNPRHLVRRRGQEARLRCSPMKGHSHVYWYRQLPEEGLKFMVYLQKENIIDESGMPKERFSAEFPKEGPSILRIQQVVRGDSAAYFCASSPGGPSGANVLTFGAGSRLTVL.

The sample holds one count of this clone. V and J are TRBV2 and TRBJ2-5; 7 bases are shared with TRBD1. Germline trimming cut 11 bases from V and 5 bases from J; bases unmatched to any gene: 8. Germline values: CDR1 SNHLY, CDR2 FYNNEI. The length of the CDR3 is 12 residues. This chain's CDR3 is CAGKGAGETQYF. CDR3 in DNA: TGTGCCGGCAAGGGGGCCGGGGAGACCCAGTACTTC.

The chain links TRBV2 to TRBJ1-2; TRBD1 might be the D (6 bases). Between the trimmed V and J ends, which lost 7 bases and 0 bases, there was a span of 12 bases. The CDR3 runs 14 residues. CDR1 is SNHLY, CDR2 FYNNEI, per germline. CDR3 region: CASTGDTTNYGYTF. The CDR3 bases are TGTGCCAGCACAGGGGACACTACTAACTATGGCTACACCTTC.

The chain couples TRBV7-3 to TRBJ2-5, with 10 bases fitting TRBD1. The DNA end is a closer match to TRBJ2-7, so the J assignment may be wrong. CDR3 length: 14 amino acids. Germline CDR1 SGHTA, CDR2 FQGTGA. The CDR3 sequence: CASSPGTGAYEQYF. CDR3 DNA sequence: TGTGCCAGCAGCCCCGGGACAGGGGCCTACGAGCAGTACTTC.

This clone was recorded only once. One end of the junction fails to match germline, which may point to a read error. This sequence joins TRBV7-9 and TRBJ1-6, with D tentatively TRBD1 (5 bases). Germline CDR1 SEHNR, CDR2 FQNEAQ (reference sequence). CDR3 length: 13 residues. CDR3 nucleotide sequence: TGTGCCAGCACCTTATTAGACAGTTCACCCCTCCACTTT. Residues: CASTLLDSSPLHF.

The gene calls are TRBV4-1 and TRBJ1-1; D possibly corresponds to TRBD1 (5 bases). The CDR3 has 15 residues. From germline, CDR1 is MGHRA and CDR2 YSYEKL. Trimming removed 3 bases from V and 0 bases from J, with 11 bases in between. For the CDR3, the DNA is TGCGCCAGCAGCCACCGCGGGGGAATGAACACTGAAGCTTTCTTT. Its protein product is CASSHRGGMNTEAFF.

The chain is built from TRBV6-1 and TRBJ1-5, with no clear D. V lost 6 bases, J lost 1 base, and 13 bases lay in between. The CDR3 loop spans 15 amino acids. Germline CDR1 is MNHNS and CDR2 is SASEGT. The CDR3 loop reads CASRHERESNQPQHF. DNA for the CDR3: TGTGCCAGCAGACACGAGAGGGAGAGCAATCAGCCCCAGCATTTT.

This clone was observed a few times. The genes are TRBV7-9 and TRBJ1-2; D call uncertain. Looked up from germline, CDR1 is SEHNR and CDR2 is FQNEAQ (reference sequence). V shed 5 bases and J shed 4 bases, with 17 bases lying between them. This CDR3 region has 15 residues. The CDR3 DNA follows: TGTGCCAGCAGCGCCCCCCTAAAAAGTACCTATGGCTACACCTTC. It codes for CASSAPLKSTYGYTF.

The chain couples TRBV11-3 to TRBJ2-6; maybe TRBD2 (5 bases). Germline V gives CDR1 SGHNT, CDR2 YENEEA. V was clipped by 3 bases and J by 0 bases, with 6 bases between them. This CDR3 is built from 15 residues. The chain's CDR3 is CASSLGDSGANVLTF. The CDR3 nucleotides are TGTGCCAGCAGCTTGGGAGACTCTGGGGCCAACGTCCTGACTTTC.

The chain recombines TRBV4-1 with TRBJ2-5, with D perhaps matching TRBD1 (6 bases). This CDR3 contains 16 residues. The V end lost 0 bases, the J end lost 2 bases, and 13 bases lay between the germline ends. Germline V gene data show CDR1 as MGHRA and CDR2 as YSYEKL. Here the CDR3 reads CASSQEARGSQETQYF. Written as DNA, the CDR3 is TGCGCCAGCAGCCAAGAGGCCAGGGGAAGTCAAGAGACCCAGTACTTC.

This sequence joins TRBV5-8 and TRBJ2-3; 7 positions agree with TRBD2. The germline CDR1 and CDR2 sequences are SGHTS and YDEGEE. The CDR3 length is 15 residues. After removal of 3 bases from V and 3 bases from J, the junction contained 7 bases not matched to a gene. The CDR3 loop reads CASSWAGERTDTQYF. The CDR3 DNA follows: TGTGCCAGCAGCTGGGCGGGGGAACGGACAGATACGCAGTATTTT.

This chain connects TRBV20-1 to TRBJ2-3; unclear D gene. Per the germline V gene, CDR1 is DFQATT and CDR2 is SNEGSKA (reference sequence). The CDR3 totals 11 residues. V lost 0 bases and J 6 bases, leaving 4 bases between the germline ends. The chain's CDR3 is CSARDYDTQYF. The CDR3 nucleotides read TGCAGTGCTAGAGATTATGATACGCAGTATTTT.

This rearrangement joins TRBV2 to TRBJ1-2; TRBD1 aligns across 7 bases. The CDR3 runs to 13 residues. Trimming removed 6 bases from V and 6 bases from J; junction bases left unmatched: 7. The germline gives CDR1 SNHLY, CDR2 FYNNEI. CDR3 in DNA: TGTGCCAGCAGGGGGGACAGAATTAATGGCTACACCTTC. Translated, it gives CASRGDRINGYTF.

In DNA form, the CDR3 reads TGTGCCAGCAGCTTGCCTAGCGGGGACATGGCCCAGTACTTC. The encoded protein is CASSLPSGDMAQYF. The rearrangement links TRBV5-4 to TRBJ2-5; 9 bases fit TRBD2. The length of the CDR3 is 14 residues. V lost 1 base and J lost 9; bases outside the gene matches: 7. Looked up from germline, CDR1 is SGHNT and CDR2 is YYREEE (reference sequence).